This TCR beta chain was sequenced during a study of radiation and T cells in renal cell carcinoma. Study details: Nephrectomy followed 15 Gy stereotactic body radiation by 4 weeks. Notes on the study in general: Without pretreatment biopsies, baseline tumor clonotype presence was undetermined.

As for time point: baseline pretreatment blood. The sample's treatment: 15 Gy SBRT to primary tumor, nephrectomy 4 weeks later. Clear cell pathology was present in this patient's renal cell carcinoma. A word on this clone: Antigen unknown.

Some clones are missing from TCRdb's copy, which holds only in-frame ones; the method was immunoSEQ multiplex PCR. The sample includes 150,000 or so clones, about 88% of them seen just once. This clonotype was obtained from a woman aged 50 to 65 with renal cell carcinoma. Sequences were derived from blood, sampled from a patient whose treatment included radiotherapy and nephrectomy.

The CDR3 DNA reads TGCGCCAGTAGTAAGGGGGACACTGAAGCTTTCTTT. Amino acids: CASSKGDTEAFF. The chain has TRBV5-1 and TRBJ1-1, with D possibly matching TRBD1 (6 bases). Between the trimmed V and J ends, which lost 8 bases and 3 bases, there was a span of 11 bases. The CDR3 loop spans 12 amino acids. Germline V gene lookup returns CDR1 SGHRS and CDR2 YFSETQ.